This T cell receptor (beta chain) was found in a study of blood T cell repertoires in COVID-19. About the study: Acute and convalescent COVID-19 specimens originated in the United States, Italy and Spain. In each case, the material was cDNA or gDNA derived from T cells, B-cell-depleted T cells, or PBMCs.

This CDR3 has 16 residues. Germline CDR1 SGHAT, CDR2 FQNNGV. V shed 1 base and J shed 2 bases, with 13 bases lying between them. Generated by immunoSEQ multiplex PCR, the TCRdb table keeps only in-frame clones and is missing some. The sample lists approximately 51,000 clones; around 87% were seen once. The receptor was isolated from a man in his forties with active COVID-19. This chain joins TRBV11-2 and TRBJ2-3, with no clear D. Sequencing was performed on peripheral blood. CDR3 sequence: CASSLGADTLTDTQYF. The CDR3 DNA reads as TGTGCCAGCAGCTTAGGGGCAGATACACTCACAGATACGCAGTATTTT. The complete variable domain, with remaining parts taken from reference TRBV11-2 and TRBJ2-3, reads EAGVAQSPRYKIIEKRQSVAFWCNPISGHATLYWYQQILGQGPKLLIQFQNNGVVDDSQLPKDRFSAERLKGVDSTLKIQPAKLEDSAVYLCASSLGADTLTDTQYFGPGTRLTVL.